The 25 T cell receptor beta chains below come from one sample, sequenced in a study of blood T cell repertoires in COVID-19. Using immunoSEQ multiplex PCR, the repertoire was profiled, and TCRdb retains in-frame clones only, with some absent. The data hold around 200,000 clones, with more than 70% observed a single time. The sequenced sample consisted of peripheral blood. The receptors shown here come from a person aged 65-85 years with COVID-19, enrolled during active disease.

The chain has TRBV5-4 and TRBJ1-2; TRBD1 might be the D (6 bases). This CDR3 contains 15 residues. Trimming shortened V by 0 bases and J by 4 bases, and 13 bases separated the two germline ends. Germline-derived CDR1 and CDR2 are SGHNT and YYREEE (reference sequence). The CDR3 spells CASSLETGQFYGYTF. The CDR3 region has the DNA TGTGCCAGCAGCTTGGAAACAGGGCAGTTCTATGGCTACACCTTC.

This chain links TRBV7-9 with TRBJ1-4; the D is unclear. CDR3 length: 16 amino acids. V lost 2 bases to trimming and J lost 3 bases, with 13 bases between them. The germline V gene has CDR1 SEHNR and CDR2 FQNEAQ (reference sequence). The CDR3 reads CASSLTPQRANEKLFF. The CDR3 DNA reads as TGTGCCAGCAGCTTAACCCCCCAACGGGCTAATGAAAAACTGTTTTTT.

The chain couples TRBV6-6 to TRBJ1-5, with a weak D call TRBD1 (6 bases). Trimming pared 8 bases from V and 3 bases from J, leaving 11 bases between. The CDR3 has 13 residues. Germline CDR1 reads MNHNY; CDR2 reads SVGAGI (reference sequence). The CDR3 is CASLRGNNQPQHF. CDR3 DNA sequence: TGTGCCAGCCTCAGGGGAAACAATCAGCCCCAGCATTTT.

This sequence joins TRBV5-6 and TRBJ1-1; no firm D call. Germline loops: CDR1 SGHDT, CDR2 YYEEEE. Between the trimmed V and J ends, which lost 0 bases and 4 bases, there was a span of 13 bases. The length of the CDR3 is 15 residues. CDR3 sequence: CASSLVLGGGTEAFF. CDR3 bases: TGTGCCAGCAGCTTGGTATTGGGCGGAGGCACTGAAGCTTTCTTT.

The V gene is TRBV2, the J gene TRBJ2-5; perhaps TRBD1 as D (5 bases). The CDR3 has 13 residues. CDR1 is SNHLY, CDR2 FYNNEI, per germline. Trimming pared 4 bases from V and 5 bases from J, leaving 11 bases between. The CDR3 DNA is TGTGCCAGCAGTGGTATAGGGGCGGAGACCCAGTACTTC. Protein sequence: CASSGIGAETQYF.

This chain joins TRBV11-3 and TRBJ2-7; no firm D call. The germline V gene has CDR1 SGHNT and CDR2 YENEEA. This CDR3 is built from 13 residues. Deletions cut 4 bases from V and 0 bases from J, with 7 bases between. This CDR3 reads CASSYGFSYEQYF. CDR3 nucleotide sequence: TGTGCCAGCAGCTACGGGTTCTCCTACGAGCAGTACTTC. Together with reference TRBV11-3 and TRBJ2-7, the CDR3 gives the full variable domain: EAGVVQSPRYKIIEKKQPVAFWCNPISGHNTLYWYLQNLGQGPELLIRYENEEAVDDSQLPKDRFSAERLKGVDSTLKIQPAELGDSAVYLCASSYGFSYEQYFGPGTRLTVT.

The chain employs TRBV27 and TRBJ1-2; 10 bases are shared with TRBD1. V shed 0 bases and J 6 bases; nucleotides not matched to a gene: 4. The germline V gene encodes CDR1 MNHEY and CDR2 SMNVEV (reference sequence). The CDR3 has 15 residues. The CDR3 loop reads CASSLSRQGADGYTF. The CDR3 region has the DNA TGTGCCAGCAGTTTATCAAGACAGGGGGCAGATGGCTACACCTTC.

This chain joins TRBV3-1 (or the pseudogene TRBV3-2) and TRBJ1-4, with TRBD1 matching over 7 bases. The CDR3 has 15 amino acids. CDR1 and CDR2 from the germline V gene are LGHDT and YNNKEL (reference sequence). J lost 7 bases, V lost 4 bases, and 9 bases had no gene match. Here the CDR3 reads CASSPATGNREKLFF. In DNA, the CDR3 is TGTGCCAGCAGCCCGGCGACAGGGAATCGTGAAAAACTGTTTTTT.

This chain connects TRBV2 to TRBJ1-5; the match to TRBD1 covers 8 bases. Trimming at V came to 9 bases and at J to 7 bases, leaving 5 bases not matched to a gene. Germline V CDR1 and CDR2: SNHLY, FYNNEI. The CDR3 extends over 12 amino acids. This CDR3 reads CARDRARQPQHF. CDR3 in DNA: TGTGCCAGGGACAGGGCTCGGCAGCCCCAGCATTTT.

This clone was seen more than once but under ten times. The J gene is TRBJ1-2, the V gene TRBV7-2; TRBD1 agrees at 8 bases. J was trimmed by 8 bases and V by 3 bases; bases with no gene match: 14. The germline V gene has CDR1 SGHTA and CDR2 FQGNSA. The CDR3 totals 16 residues. As DNA, the CDR3 is TGTGCCAGCAGCTTCCGGTCGGGACAGGCTAGAAGCGGCTACACCTTC. Amino acid sequence: CASSFRSGQARSGYTF. Drawing the rest from reference TRBV7-2 and TRBJ1-2, the complete variable domain is GAGVSQSPSNKVTEKGKDVELRCDPISGHTALYWYRQSLGQGLEFLIYFQGNSAPDKSGLPSDRFSAERTGGSVSTLTIQRTQQEDSAVYLCASSFRSGQARSGYTFGSGTRLTVV.

This clone was seen only a few times. The chain recombines TRBV4-3 with TRBJ2-1, with 7 bases fitting TRBD2. V was pared by 1 base and J by 9 bases, with 9 bases of the junction left unmatched. The germline gives CDR1 LGHNA, CDR2 YSLEER. This CDR3 is built from 15 residues. This chain's CDR3 is CASSQGRLARVEQFF. The DNA of the CDR3 is TGCGCCAGCAGCCAAGGGAGACTAGCAAGAGTTGAGCAGTTCTTC.

The V call is TRBV6-2 or TRBV6-3, the J call TRBJ1-2, with 11 nucleotides matching TRBD1. V lost 7 bases and J lost 7; bases outside the gene matches: 11. The CDR3 consists of 15 residues. In germline, CDR1 is MNHEY, CDR2 SVGEGT. The CDR3 reads CASTPRTGGWVGYTF. The CDR3 DNA reads TGTGCCAGCACCCCCCGGACAGGGGGCTGGGTTGGCTACACCTTC.

This sequence joins TRBV10-1 and TRBJ1-6; D gene ambiguous. CDR1 WNHNN and CDR2 SYGVQD come from the germline V gene (reference sequence). The ends were cut back, 4 bases at V and 8 bases at J, with 24 bases in the middle. The CDR3 loop spans 18 amino acids. The CDR3 nucleotides are TGCGCCAGCAGTGCCAGTGGGTGGACCGGGGTTTTACATTCACCCCTCCACTTT. Protein: CASSASGWTGVLHSPLHF.

V and J are TRBV23-1 and TRBJ1-5, with 7 bases fitting TRBD1. TRBV23-1 is sorted into the ORF group, with uncertain function. Losses at the gene ends were 4 bases for V and 6 bases for J; bases not matched to a gene: 27. CDR3 length: 21 residues. Written as DNA, the CDR3 is TGCGCCAGCAGTCGCGCTGCCGCCCCCAGGGGGGCGCGGCATCGTGCTCAGCCCCAGCATTTT. Translating it yields CASSRAAAPRGARHRAQPQHF.

V usage is TRBV29-1 and J usage is TRBJ2-5; D is perhaps TRBD2 (7 bases). There are 12 residues in the CDR3. Germline values: CDR1 SQVTM, CDR2 ANQGSEA. The V and J ends lost 8 bases and 4 bases respectively, with 14 bases between them. The CDR3 sequence: CSFRRGGETQYF. DNA for the CDR3: TGCAGCTTCCGGAGGGGGGGAGAGACCCAGTACTTC. The whole variable domain, remainder taken from reference TRBV29-1 and TRBJ2-5, is SAVISQKPSRDICQRGTSLTIQCQVDSQVTMMFWYRQQPGQSLTLIATANQGSEATYESGFVIDKFPISRPNLTFSTLTVSNMSPEDSSIYLCSFRRGGETQYFGPGTRLLVL.

This clone appeared a few times. This chain joins TRBV7-9 and TRBJ2-7, with D possibly matching TRBD1 (6 bases). The CDR3 is 16 residues long. Between the trimmed V and J ends, which lost 5 bases and 2 bases, there was a span of 19 bases. CDR1 and CDR2 from the germline V gene are SEHNR and FQNEAQ (reference sequence). The CDR3 spells CASSRGRGGSTYEQYF. For the CDR3, the DNA is TGTGCCAGCAGCCGAGGCAGGGGCGGCTCCACCTACGAGCAGTACTTC.

This clone occurred a few times. The chain carries TRBV6-5 and TRBJ2-7; D gene uncertain. The V gene lost 4 bases and the J gene lost 3 bases, with 16 bases spanning the gap. This CDR3 has 15 amino acids. The germline V gene encodes CDR1 MNHEY and CDR2 SVGAGI. The CDR3 region has the DNA TGTGCCAGCAGTTTAATGTTTGGCCCCCACTACGAGCAGTACTTC. Amino acid sequence: CASSLMFGPHYEQYF.

Comments on this clone: Possible read error: a much larger clone is one base away. The chain combines TRBV3-1 (or the pseudogene TRBV3-2) with TRBJ1-3; 7 positions match TRBD1. This CDR3 is built from 13 residues. In germline, CDR1 is LGHDT, CDR2 YNNKEL (reference sequence). Trimming at V came to 5 bases and at J to 4 bases, leaving 2 bases not matched to a gene. The CDR3 DNA reads as TGTGCCAGCAGCTGGGACAGCGGAAACACCATATATTTT. Translated, it gives CASSWDSGNTIYF.

The V gene is TRBV5-4, the J gene TRBJ1-1, with D hard to call. The CDR3 totals 17 residues. Trimming removed 0 bases at V and 0 bases at J, with 15 bases between. The V gene's germline CDR1 is SGHNT and CDR2 YYREEE (reference sequence). The CDR3 here is CASSLESPVVVNTEAFF. CDR3 coding DNA: TGTGCCAGCAGCTTGGAATCGCCAGTCGTGGTGAACACTGAAGCTTTCTTT.

CDR3 bases: TGTGCCTGGAATGTCATGAACACTGAAGCTTTCTTT. Translating it yields CAWNVMNTEAFF. The chain has TRBV30 and TRBJ1-1; D uncertain. Germline V gene sequence: CDR1 GTSNPN, CDR2 SVGIG (reference sequence). There are 12 residues in the CDR3. V lost 4 bases and J 0 bases, leaving 6 bases between the germline ends.

This clone was seen a handful of times. The rearrangement links TRBV5-1 to TRBJ2-7; 7 positions match TRBD1. The germline V gene has CDR1 SGHRS and CDR2 YFSETQ. This CDR3 is built from 14 residues. V lost 0 bases, J lost 4 bases, and 4 bases stayed unmatched. In nucleotides, the CDR3 is TGCGCCAGCAGCTTGGTGACAGGGTCTTACGAGCAGTACTTC. Translating it yields CASSLVTGSYEQYF. The whole variable domain, remainder taken from reference TRBV5-1 and TRBJ2-7, is KAGVTQTPRYLIKTRGQQVTLSCSPISGHRSVSWYQQTPGQGLQFLFEYFSETQRNKGNFPGRFSGRQFSNSRSEMNVSTLELGDSALYLCASSLVTGSYEQYFGPGTRLTVT.

V gene TRBV21-1 combines with J gene TRBJ1-3; TRBD1, the table's D call, lacks a check against the DNA. TRBV21-1 corresponds to a pseudogene. The CDR3 is 19 residues long. As DNA, the CDR3 is TGTGCCAGCGGAGAATTTCAGGGGTACGGACTCCTCACCGGAAACACCATATATTTT. As protein: CASGEFQGYGLLTGNTIYF.

This clone was found once. V is TRBV7-2 and J is TRBJ2-2; TRBD2 agrees at 9 bases. The CDR3 has 15 residues. V dropped 6 bases and J dropped 2; count of bases not matched to a gene: 4. The germline gives CDR1 SGHTA, CDR2 FQGNSA. The CDR3 loop reads CASSWTSANTGELFF. The CDR3 bases are TGTGCCAGCAGTTGGACTAGCGCTAACACCGGGGAGCTGTTTTTT. The full variable domain, rest sourced from reference TRBV7-2 and TRBJ2-2, is GAGVSQSPSNKVTEKGKDVELRCDPISGHTALYWYRQSLGQGLEFLIYFQGNSAPDKSGLPSDRFSAERTGGSVSTLTIQRTQQEDSAVYLCASSWTSANTGELFFGEGSRLTVL.

CDR3 residues: CASSSNVNEKLFF. As DNA, the CDR3 is TGTGCCAGCAGTTCCAATGTTAATGAAAAACTGTTTTTT. The rearrangement links TRBV12-3 or TRBV12-4 to TRBJ1-4; D is uncertain. V shed 4 bases and J shed 4 bases, with 7 bases lying between them. The CDR3 covers 13 residues.

J is TRBJ2-2 and V is TRBV5-1, with D perhaps matching TRBD1 (5 bases). The CDR3 runs to 16 residues. Trimming took 4 bases from V and 0 from J, leaving 13 bases between them. Per the germline V gene, CDR1 is SGHRS and CDR2 is YFSETQ. The CDR3 reads CASSRSTATNTGELFF. CDR3 sequence (DNA): TGCGCCAGCAGCCGCTCGACAGCTACGAACACCGGGGAGCTGTTTTTT.